These 16 T cell receptor beta chains share one sample of origin, sequenced in a study of regulatory T cells in long-lasting Graves disease. CDR3-region Arm-PCR and iRepertoire HTBI primers produced the TCR beta libraries. TCRdb processed the multiplex PCR reads anew with MiXCR; each CDR3 protein has one entry. The data hold hundreds of thousands of distinct CDR3 sequences, with around 30% observed a single time. Described time point: persistent/refractory GD, antithyroid drugs over 5 years with positive TRAb. From PBMCs, RNA was extracted and then used to make the TCR library. This specimen consisted of peripheral blood mononuclear cells (PBMCs), obtained when the disease was refractory, from a patient treated with antithyroid drugs. The receptor set was obtained from a female donor with Graves disease.

This clonotype was seen more than once but under ten times. The chain joins TRBV7-6 to TRBJ2-7; a possible D gene is TRBD2 (5 bases). Trimming cost V 5 bases and J 7 bases, with 12 bases left between them. Germline V gene data show CDR1 as SGHVS and CDR2 as FNYEAQ. The CDR3 covers 12 residues. The CDR3 here is CASSPLAGEQYF. The CDR3 DNA is TGTGCCAGCAGCCCGCTAGCTGGGGAGCAGTACTTC.

The rearrangement links TRBV25-1 to TRBJ2-4, with 9 positions matching TRBD1. Germline CDR1 is MGHDK and CDR2 is SYGVNS. The CDR3 runs to 15 residues. V shed 5 bases and J 6 bases; nucleotides not matched to a gene: 8. The CDR3 DNA follows: TGTGCCAGCAGTCCGCGACAGGGGGGTGTAAACATTCAGTACTTC. Its protein is CASSPRQGGVNIQYF. Full variable domain (missing parts from reference TRBV25-1 and TRBJ2-4): EADIYQTPRYLVIGTGKKITLECSQTMGHDKMYWYQQDPGMELHLIHYSYGVNSTEKGDLSSESTVSRIRTEHFPLTLESARPSHTSQYLCASSPRQGGVNIQYFGAGTRLSVL.

This clonotype has a count of ten or more. V usage is TRBV10-3 and J usage is TRBJ1-1, with 8 nucleotides matching TRBD1. The J segment lost 6 bases and the V segment lost 6 bases, leaving 9 bases of the junction unmatched. This CDR3 contains 14 residues. Germline V CDR1 and CDR2: ENHRY, SYGVKD. The DNA of the CDR3 is TGTGCCATCAGAGAGGACAGGGTTGTGGCTGAAGCTTTCTTT. Its translation is CAIREDRVVAEAFF.

The chain is built from TRBV6-1 and TRBJ2-1, with 10 bases aligning to TRBD1. V lost 8 bases, J lost 4 bases, and 2 bases stayed unmatched. Germline values: CDR1 MNHNS, CDR2 SASEGT. This CDR3 is built from 13 residues. The CDR3 DNA reads TGTGCCAGCCGGGGACAGGGGTACAATGAGCAGTTCTTC. Encoded protein: CASRGQGYNEQFF.

This clonotype was seen repeatedly, ten times or more. The chain links TRBV10-3 to TRBJ2-7, with 10 bases that match TRBD2. The CDR3 has 15 residues. Per germline, CDR1 ENHRY and CDR2 SYGVKD. V trimming: 0 bases; J trimming: 3 bases; junction bases outside the gene matches: 2. CDR3 coding DNA: TGTGCCATCAGTGAGTCCGAGCGGGAGGGCTACGAGCAGTACTTC. Translation gives CAISESEREGYEQYF.

This clonotype was recorded at least ten times. The genes are TRBV12-3 or TRBV12-4 and TRBJ1-2; a possible D gene is TRBD1 (5 bases). Trimming left V 4 bases short and J 6 bases short, with 9 bases between. The CDR3 is 12 amino acids. Here the CDR3 reads CASSSSRDGYTF. For the CDR3, the DNA is TGTGCCAGCAGTTCTTCCAGGGATGGCTACACCTTC.

There are a few counts of this clonotype. One end of the junction varies from germline; a read error may be responsible. CDR3 loop: CASSLGANYAYTF. CDR3 sequence (DNA): TGTGCCAGCAGTTTAGGGGCCAATTATGCCTACACCTTC. The J gene is TRBJ1-2, the V gene TRBV28, with D possibly TRBD1 on 5 matching bases. This CDR3 comprises 13 residues. The germline V gene has CDR1 MDHEN and CDR2 SYDVKM.

This clonotype showed up just a few times. The V and J genes are TRBV11-2 and TRBJ2-2; 8 nucleotides line up with TRBD1. Losses at the gene ends were 0 bases for V and 5 bases for J; bases not matched to a gene: 8. Germline V CDR1 and CDR2: SGHAT, FQNNGV. The CDR3 is made up of 17 amino acids. DNA of the CDR3: TGTGCCAGCAGCTTAGAACCAGGGACAGGAGGTACCGGGGAGCTGTTTTTT. It specifies CASSLEPGTGGTGELFF.

J is TRBJ1-1 and V is TRBV7-2, with TRBD1 identical over 9 bases. J lost 10 bases, V lost 2 bases, and 5 bases had no gene match. Germline lookup yields CDR1 SGHTA and CDR2 FQGNSA. CDR3 length: 13 residues. CDR3 nucleotides: TGTGCCAGCAGCTTATTATCGACAGGGGGAGCTTTCTTT. It specifies CASSLLSTGGAFF.

This sequence joins TRBV6-1 and TRBJ1-1, with D perhaps TRBD1 (6 bases). V lost 4 bases and J 4 bases, leaving 19 bases between the germline ends. The CDR3 extends over 16 amino acids. CDR1 and CDR2 (germline): MNHNS, SASEGT. The DNA of the CDR3 is TGTGCCAGCAGTGGCCCCCGTGGGGGGGCGGCCACTGAAGCTTTCTTT. This translates into CASSGPRGGAATEAFF.

This clonotype has a handful of counts. The chain combines TRBV2 with TRBJ1-5; 7 nucleotides line up with TRBD1. The CDR3 extends over 15 amino acids. Germline CDR1 reads SNHLY; CDR2 reads FYNNEI. V lost 6 bases, J lost 4 bases, and 9 bases stayed unmatched. As DNA, the CDR3 is TGTGCCAGCAGCGGGGGCAGGGGGAAAAATCAGCCCCAGCATTTT. Its protein product is CASSGGRGKNQPQHF.

The V call is TRBV14, the J call TRBJ2-7, with D possibly being TRBD1 (5 bases). Trimming pared 0 bases from V and 0 bases from J, leaving 12 bases between. CDR3 size: 16 residues. Germline V gene data show CDR1 as SGHDN and CDR2 as FVKESK. The CDR3 DNA reads as TGTGCCAGCAGCCAAGATGTTCCAGGGCACTCCTACGAGCAGTACTTC. Protein sequence: CASSQDVPGHSYEQYF.

The V call is TRBV19, the J call TRBJ1-5; D might be TRBD1 (5 bases). The germline V gene has CDR1 LNHDA and CDR2 SQIVND (reference sequence). The ends were cut back, 3 bases at V and 2 bases at J, with 14 bases in the middle. The CDR3 is 16 residues long. The CDR3 DNA is TGTGCCAGTAGTATCCGGGGCTTTGGTGGCAATCAGCCCCAGCATTTT. As protein: CASSIRGFGGNQPQHF.

This clonotype has a count of ten or more. The V call is TRBV20-1, the J call TRBJ1-2, with no clear D. CDR3 length: 11 residues. With 2 bases removed from V and 4 bases from J, the gap between germline ends came to 5 bases. From germline, CDR1 is DFQATT and CDR2 SNEGSKA (reference sequence). CDR3 residues: CSARISYGYTF. The DNA for the CDR3 is TGCAGTGCTAGAATTTCCTATGGCTACACCTTC.

This clonotype was picked up many times. The chain carries TRBV24-1 and TRBJ1-2, with D uncertain. The CDR3 consists of 15 residues. The ends were cut back, 3 bases at V and 5 bases at J, with 15 bases in the middle. Germline V CDR1 and CDR2: KGHDR, SFDVKD. CDR3 sequence: CATSDRRTPWYGYTF. CDR3 DNA: TGTGCCACCAGTGATCGACGGACGCCCTGGTATGGCTACACCTTC.

V gene TRBV10-3 combines with J gene TRBJ1-1, with D perhaps matching TRBD1 (5 bases). The V and J ends lost 0 bases and 0 bases respectively, with 11 bases between them. The CDR3 loop spans 16 amino acids. Germline CDR1 is ENHRY and CDR2 is SYGVKD. CDR3 sequence (DNA): TGTGCCATCAGTGAGTCGAACAGGAATATGAACACTGAAGCTTTCTTT. Amino acids: CAISESNRNMNTEAFF.